These T cell receptor beta chains were read from a single sample in a study of blood T cell repertoires in COVID-19. Data came from immunoSEQ multiplex PCR; TCRdb stores just in-frame clones and leaves some out. The sample shows some 93,000 clones, over 75% of them seen only once. Sequenced sample: peripheral blood. These receptors were collected from a man in his fifties or sixties with acute or convalescent COVID-19. CDR3s include the opening cysteine and the closing phenylalanine or tryptophan. A D gene is named only where the DNA matches it firmly. Rows may omit the clone size; those that give it use once, few, many or a size class.

cdr3_nt cdr3_aa j_call v_call d_call clone_size
TGTGCCTGGAGTGTAGGCAGGCGGGACCAGCCCCAGCATTTT CAWSVGRRDQPQHF TRBJ1-5 TRBV30 - -
TGTGCCAGCACTGAGCTAGCGGAAAGCTCCTACAATGAGCAGTTCTTC CASTELAESSYNEQFF TRBJ2-1 TRBV13 TRBD2 -
TGTGCCTGGAGTGCCTCGACTAGCCTCGAGCAGTTCTTC CAWSASTSLEQFF TRBJ2-1 TRBV30 TRBD2 once
TGTGCCAGTAGGGCGGCCGGCACAGATACGCAGTATTTT CASRAAGTDTQYF TRBJ2-3 TRBV19 - -
TGTGCCAGCAGCCCAGGGACAGGACTCTATGGCTACACCTTC CASSPGTGLYGYTF TRBJ1-2 TRBV9 TRBD1 once
TGCGCCAGCAGCTCGAAAAGGGAGTTCGGCTATGGCTACACCTTC CASSSKREFGYGYTF TRBJ1-2 TRBV5-1 - -
TGTGCCAGCAGTGAACCTTTACTACTCAAGGAGGCAGATACGCAGTATTTT CASSEPLLLKEADTQYF TRBJ2-3 TRBV6-1 - -
TGCGCCAGCAGCTTGGTAGCGACTAGCGGTTACAATGAGCAGTTCTTC CASSLVATSGYNEQFF TRBJ2-1 TRBV5-1 TRBD2 once
TGTGCCAGCTCTCCTATAGGGGACAGAATTAATTCGGAGCAGTACTTC CASSPIGDRINSEQYF TRBJ2-7 TRBV2 TRBD1 -
TGTGCCAGCAATCCGGGACTAGCGCCCTACAATGAGCAGTTCTTC CASNPGLAPYNEQFF TRBJ2-1 TRBV6-5 TRBD2 -
TGTGCCAGCAGTGACTCACTGGGCATAAACGAGCAGTACTTC CASSDSLGINEQYF TRBJ2-7 TRBV6-4 - -
TGTGCCAGCAGCCCCCAGTCCAGGGATGAGCAGTACTTC CASSPQSRDEQYF TRBJ2-7 TRBV7-2 - once
TGTGCCAGCAGCTCCCCCGCAGGGATCGCTTCCTACGAGCAGTACTTC CASSSPAGIASYEQYF TRBJ2-7 TRBV7-6 - -
TGTGCCAGCAGCCGCGACAGGGTACAAGGTCAGCCCCAGCATTTT CASSRDRVQGQPQHF TRBJ1-5 TRBV3-1/TRBV3-2 TRBD1 -
TGTGCCAGCAGTCCCCTGACAGGGCGTTACTACGAGCAGTACTTC CASSPLTGRYYEQYF TRBJ2-7 TRBV6-5 TRBD1 -
TGCGCCAGCAGCCAAGAGAGTGGCAGGGCTGCTAATGAAAAACTGTTTTTT CASSQESGRAANEKLFF TRBJ1-4 TRBV4-1 - -
TGTGCCAGCAGTTTCGGACAGCCCTACGAGCAGTACTTC CASSFGQPYEQYF TRBJ2-7 TRBV12-3/TRBV12-4 - -
TGTGCCAGCAATCTAGCCCGGGGCGAGCAGTACTTC CASNLARGEQYF TRBJ2-7 TRBV6-5 - -
TGTGCCAGCAGCTCTAGCGGGGGGGTGACAGATACGCAGTATTTT CASSSSGGVTDTQYF TRBJ2-3 TRBV7-3 TRBD2 -
TGTGCCAGTAGTATAGGGGACAGGGCCAGTGGCTACACCTTC CASSIGDRASGYTF TRBJ1-2 TRBV19 TRBD1 -
TGTGCCAGCAGTGAAGGGGGACTTCAGGCCTACGAGCAGTACTTC CASSEGGLQAYEQYF TRBJ2-7 TRBV2 - -
TGTGCCTGGAGTACCCCTGGAGGGATACAGCCCCAGCATTTT CAWSTPGGIQPQHF TRBJ1-5 TRBV30 - -
TGTGCCAGCACCATACTCAGCGGGAGGGCCTACGAGCAGTACTTC CASTILSGRAYEQYF TRBJ2-7 TRBV6-5 TRBD2 -
TGTGCCACCAGAGGGGGCCCGACCGGGGAGCTGTTTTTT CATRGGPTGELFF TRBJ2-2 TRBV24-1 TRBD1 once
TGTGCCAGCAGTTTACTAGGAACAGATACGCAGTATTTT CASSLLGTDTQYF TRBJ2-3 TRBV27 - -
TGCGCCAGCAGCCAACTTACTAGCGGGGGTTCAGGTGAGCAGTTCTTC CASSQLTSGGSGEQFF TRBJ2-1 TRBV4-3 TRBD2 -
TGTGCCAGCAGCTTCTGGACTAGCGGGGAGCAGTTCTTC CASSFWTSGEQFF TRBJ2-1 TRBV7-9 TRBD2 few
TGTGCCGCGACAGGTTATCCCTCTGGAAACACCATATATTTT CAATGYPSGNTIYF TRBJ1-3 TRBV30 - -
TGTGCCAGCAGCAACCCCGGGAGAGGGGGCGCGGATGGCTACACCTTC CASSNPGRGGADGYTF TRBJ1-2 TRBV3-1/TRBV3-2 TRBD1 -
TGTGCCAGTAATCCGACTAGCGGGAGCAGAGGTGAGCAGTTCTTC CASNPTSGSRGEQFF TRBJ2-1 TRBV19 TRBD2 -
TGTGCCAGCAGCTTGAGTTCCGGGAATCACGGGGAGCTGTTTTTT CASSLSSGNHGELFF TRBJ2-2 TRBV5-5 - -
TGTGCCAGCAGCTTGGTACCATCTAGAGGAGATACGCAGTATTTT CASSLVPSRGDTQYF TRBJ2-3 TRBV5-6 - -
TGTGCCAGCAGTACCCGGACAGGTTATAATTCACCCCTCCACTTT CASSTRTGYNSPLHF TRBJ1-6 TRBV6-5 TRBD1 -
TGTGCCAGCAGCTTTTACGGGGGGAGCACAGATACGCAGTATTTT CASSFYGGSTDTQYF TRBJ2-3 TRBV5-4 TRBD2 -
TGTGCCAGCAGCCTACAGCGGGGGGGCACAGATACGCAGTATTTT CASSLQRGGTDTQYF TRBJ2-3 TRBV11-2 TRBD2 -
TGTGCCAGCAGCCAAGAAGCTAGCGGGAGGGCCCGAACCAAAAACATTCAGTACTTC CASSQEASGRARTKNIQYF TRBJ2-4 TRBV4-2 TRBD2 -
TGTGCCAGCAGCTGGACTAGCGGGGGCACAGATACGCAGTATTTT CASSWTSGGTDTQYF TRBJ2-3 TRBV7-2 TRBD2 -
TGTGCCAGCAGCTTTATGGGCCAAGCTCAGGCCCAGCATTTT CASSFMGQAQAQHF TRBJ1-5 TRBV6-6 - -
TGTGCCAGCAATAGTCTCACAGGGGGCTCCTACGAGCAGTACTTC CASNSLTGGSYEQYF TRBJ2-7 TRBV28 TRBD1 -
TGTGCCTGGAGTGTACGTACTAGCGGGAGGGTTAATGAGCAGTTCTTC CAWSVRTSGRVNEQFF TRBJ2-1 TRBV30 TRBD2 -
TGCAGCGTTGCGGGACAGGGAAGAGAGACCCAGTACTTC CSVAGQGRETQYF TRBJ2-5 TRBV29-1 TRBD1 -
TGTGCCAGCAGCGTAGTGGCGGGAGGGTTCGGAGAGACCCAGTACTTC CASSVVAGGFGETQYF TRBJ2-5 TRBV9 TRBD2 -
TGTGCCAGCACCCATTCAGAGGCCGAGCAGTACTTC CASTHSEAEQYF TRBJ2-7 TRBV18 - -
TGTGCCTGGGAAGGACTGAGTAGCGGGGGGTATTACGAGCAGTACTTC CAWEGLSSGGYYEQYF TRBJ2-7 TRBV30 TRBD2 -
TGCGCCAGCAGCCAAGATCGCGGGGGGGCTAAAGAGACCCAGTACTTC CASSQDRGGAKETQYF TRBJ2-5 TRBV4-1 TRBD2 -
TGCGCCAGCAGCGCCGAAAGGAGTCGCGATGAGCAGTTCTTC CASSAERSRDEQFF TRBJ2-1 TRBV5-1 - -
TGTGCCAGCAGTGACAGGGGTAATCAGCCCCAGCATTTT CASSDRGNQPQHF TRBJ1-5 TRBV6-6 TRBD1 -
TGTGCCAGCAGCCATGTCAGGGGGACCACTGAAGCTTTCTTT CASSHVRGTTEAFF TRBJ1-1 TRBV3-1/TRBV3-2 TRBD1 -
TGTGCCAGCAGCCTTCGGACAGGGGGCAGGACTGAAGCTTTCTTT CASSLRTGGRTEAFF TRBJ1-1 TRBV14 TRBD1 -
TGTGCCAGCAGCTTGCGACTAGCGGGTTTCGAGCAGTACTTC CASSLRLAGFEQYF TRBJ2-7 TRBV7-2 TRBD2 -
TGTGCCAGCTCAACGGGACACTCAAGCACAGATACGCAGTATTTT CASSTGHSSTDTQYF TRBJ2-3 TRBV18 - -
TGCGCCAGCAGTGGATCGCGGGGGCAAGCCTCGGGCACAGATACGCAGTATTTT CASSGSRGQASGTDTQYF TRBJ2-3 TRBV10-2 - -
TGTGCCAGCAGGGCTATTCATGACGGGGAGAAGCAGTACTTC CASRAIHDGEKQYF TRBJ2-7 TRBV27 - -